Shown below are 18 T cell receptor beta chains from a single sample sequenced in a study of identical twins. TCRdb redid the calling of the 5' RACE reads with MiXCR, one entry per CDR3 protein. This sample has 500,000 to 650,000 distinct CDR3 sequences, with approximately 20% found just once. Separately, the same data were catalogued under a study of yellow fever vaccine responses in identical twins.

Sequenced sample: CD4+ T cells sorted from blood. These receptors were taken from a young woman in good health.

This chain joins TRBV4-2 and TRBJ2-1; TRBD2 aligns across 12 bases. The V and J ends lost 0 bases and 14 bases, in that order; junction bases with no gene match: 11. The CDR3 loop spans 16 amino acids. Germline CDR1 and CDR2: LGHNA and YNFKEQ. CDR3 protein: CASSQDLAASGRGEFF. The CDR3 nucleotides are TGTGCCAGCAGCCAAGATCTAGCGGCTAGCGGGAGGGGGGAGTTCTTC.

The chain links TRBV12-3 or TRBV12-4 to TRBJ2-1; TRBD2 aligns across 12 bases. The V gene end was trimmed by 3 bases and the J gene end by 8 bases; junction bases not matched to a gene: 8. This CDR3 region has 16 residues. Here the CDR3 reads CASSLSLAGGPYEQFF. The CDR3 DNA follows: TGTGCCAGCAGTTTGAGCCTAGCGGGAGGGCCTTATGAGCAGTTCTTC.

Here the CDR3 DNA reads TGTGCCAGCAGTCCTACGGGGGGCGCAAATGAAAAACTGTTTTTT. Amino acids: CASSPTGGANEKLFF. The chain uses TRBV7-6 and TRBJ1-4; D may be TRBD1 (6 bases). Germline V gene sequence: CDR1 SGHVS, CDR2 FNYEAQ. V was shortened by 6 bases and J by 5 bases, with 16 bases between the two germline ends. The CDR3 is made up of 15 amino acids.

This sequence joins TRBV7-8 and TRBJ2-5, with a weak D call TRBD2 (6 bases). Looked up from germline, CDR1 is SGHVS and CDR2 is FQNEAQ. V was shortened by 6 bases and J by 3 bases, with 14 bases between the two germline ends. The CDR3 is 14 residues long. For the CDR3, the DNA is TGTGCCAGCAGTCGCCTATCGGGGGAAGAGACCCAGTACTTC. This translates into CASSRLSGEETQYF.

The chain combines TRBV28 with TRBJ2-2, with D unresolved. The CDR3 runs to 13 residues. CDR1 is MDHEN and CDR2 is SYDVKM in the germline V gene. V was clipped by 7 bases and J by 2 bases, with 8 bases between them. The CDR3 nucleotides are TGTGCCAGCAAAGTCCATAACACCGGGGAGCTGTTTTTT. It is translated as CASKVHNTGELFF. Complete variable domain (other parts from reference TRBV28 and TRBJ2-2): DVKVTQSSRYLVKRTGEKVFLECVQDMDHENMFWYRQDPGLGLRLIYFSYDVKMKEKGDIPEGYSVSREKKERFSLILESASTNQTSMYLCASKVHNTGELFFGEGSRLTVL.

This clonotype has a count of ten or more. The CDR3 spells CASGSGENNEQFF. Written as DNA, the CDR3 is TGTGCCAGCGGTAGCGGGGAGAACAATGAGCAGTTCTTC. The gene calls are TRBV12-3 or TRBV12-4 and TRBJ2-1, with 8 nucleotides matching TRBD2. The CDR3 spans 13 residues. Trimming took 8 bases from V and 5 from J; bases not matched to a gene: 5.

The rearrangement uses TRBV6-1 and TRBJ1-1; perhaps TRBD1 as D (5 bases). Trimming pared 7 bases from V and 10 bases from J, leaving 22 bases between. The CDR3 sequence is 14 residues long. Per the germline V gene, CDR1 is MNHNS and CDR2 is SASEGT. CDR3 sequence: CASTPARDSRGAFF. As DNA, the CDR3 is TGTGCCAGCACCCCCGCCCGGGACTCTCGGGGAGCTTTCTTT.

V gene TRBV7-8 combines with J gene TRBJ2-7; D perhaps matches TRBD2 (6 bases). This CDR3 is built from 14 residues. Trimming took off 2 bases at V and 2 bases at J, with 10 bases between the two ends. The germline CDR1 and CDR2 sequences are SGHVS and FQNEAQ. CDR3: CASSLLAATYEQYF. DNA for the CDR3: TGTGCCAGCAGCTTATTAGCGGCTACCTACGAGCAGTACTTC.

The chain links TRBV2 to TRBJ2-5; tentatively, D is TRBD2 (6 bases). Germline V gene data show CDR1 as SNHLY and CDR2 as FYNNEI. This CDR3 contains 13 residues. The V and J ends lost 4 bases and 4 bases respectively, with 10 bases between them. CDR3 sequence: CASSGGDAETQYF. CDR3 nucleotides: TGTGCCAGCAGTGGGGGGGATGCAGAGACCCAGTACTTC.

This clonotype came up a few times. V gene TRBV18 combines with J gene TRBJ2-7; the D is unclear. The CDR3 is 13 residues long. Germline CDR1 KGHSH, CDR2 LQKENI. V was shortened by 4 bases and J by 2 bases, with 9 bases between the two germline ends. The CDR3 loop reads CASSLHTTYEQYF. In DNA, the CDR3 is TGTGCCAGCTCACTGCATACAACCTACGAGCAGTACTTC.

This clonotype has a handful of counts. The chain uses TRBV12-3 or TRBV12-4 and TRBJ2-3, with TRBD2 matching 12 bases. This CDR3 contains 17 residues. J lost 0 bases, V lost 7 bases, and 8 bases had no gene match. The CDR3 DNA reads TGTGCCAGCACTCGACTAGCGGGGGCCCCTAGCACAGATACGCAGTATTTT. As protein: CASTRLAGAPSTDTQYF.

The chain recombines TRBV5-6 with TRBJ2-3, with 13 bases lining up with TRBD2. Per germline, CDR1 SGHDT and CDR2 YYEEEE. This CDR3 has 14 residues. V dropped 5 bases and J dropped 4; count of bases not matched to a gene: 1. For the CDR3, the DNA is TGTGCCAGCAGGGGACTAGCGGGGTCAGATACGCAGTATTTT. Residues: CASRGLAGSDTQYF.

This clonotype was picked up a small number of times. This chain joins TRBV10-3 and TRBJ2-5; the match to TRBD2 covers 9 bases. The CDR3 sequence is 13 residues long. The V and J ends lost 6 bases and 5 bases, in that order; junction bases with no gene match: 4. CDR1 is ENHRY and CDR2 is SYGVKD in the germline V gene. The CDR3 spells CAIRAGGIETQYF. CDR3 nucleotide sequence: TGTGCCATCAGAGCGGGAGGTATCGAGACCCAGTACTTC.

This clonotype was seen more than once but under ten times. The chain recombines TRBV2 with TRBJ2-1; the D is unclear. The CDR3 covers 15 residues. The V gene lost 8 bases and the J gene lost 8 bases, with 22 bases spanning the gap. Germline V CDR1 and CDR2: SNHLY, FYNNEI. CDR3 bases: TGTGCCAGCTTACTCGCGGAAGGGTATGGCTATGAGCAGTTCTTC. Amino acids: CASLLAEGYGYEQFF.

The CDR3 protein is CATSRVNSGANVLTF. CDR3 bases: TGTGCCACCAGCCGAGTCAACTCTGGGGCCAACGTCCTGACTTTC. This rearrangement joins TRBV15 to TRBJ2-6; D gene unclear. The CDR3 consists of 15 residues. The germline CDR1 and CDR2 sequences are LNHNV and YYDKDF (reference sequence). V lost 5 bases and J lost 0, with 8 bases in between.

This chain joins TRBV20-1 and TRBJ2-1, with D unclear. The V gene lost 3 bases and the J gene lost 0 bases, with 9 bases spanning the gap. This CDR3 is 14 amino acids long. The germline CDR1 and CDR2 sequences are DFQATT and SNEGSKA (reference sequence). CDR3 in amino acids: CSASRVPSYNEQFF. The DNA for the CDR3 is TGCAGTGCTAGTCGGGTACCCTCCTACAATGAGCAGTTCTTC.

The chain joins TRBV7-9 to TRBJ2-1; 8 bases fit TRBD2. V was clipped by 3 bases and J by 5 bases; unmatched bases: 9. Per germline, CDR1 SEHNR and CDR2 FQNEAQ (reference sequence). The CDR3 runs to 16 residues. The CDR3: CASSFFQLAENNEQFF. CDR3 coding DNA: TGTGCCAGCAGCTTCTTCCAACTAGCGGAAAACAATGAGCAGTTCTTC.

This clonotype was recorded a few times. This rearrangement joins TRBV5-4 to TRBJ2-7; D is possibly TRBD1 (7 bases). Trimming removed 4 bases at V and 3 bases at J, with 14 bases between. The CDR3 has 14 amino acids. Germline assignment: CDR1 SGHNT and CDR2 YYREEE (reference sequence). This CDR3 is CASSPAGQNYEQYF. The CDR3 DNA is TGTGCCAGCAGCCCGGCGGGACAGAACTACGAGCAGTACTTC.